This T cell receptor beta chain came from a study of CD8 T cells in ankylosing spondylitis. The study, taken as a whole, reports: Researchers reportedly found disease-linked clones significantly enriched in matched ankylosing spondylitis synovial fluid. Seemingly distinctive of ankylosing spondylitis blood was a TCR beta motif formed by eight highly homologous variants.

V lost 4 bases, J lost 6 bases, and 8 bases stayed unmatched. Per germline, CDR1 SGHDN and CDR2 FVKESK. The CDR3 is made up of 16 amino acids. TCRdb itself ran the 5' RACE reads through MiXCR, one entry per CDR3 protein. In the table there are about 250,000 distinct CDR3 sequences, 7.5% to 9.5% of which are singletons. As regards this clonotype: Its target is unknown.

V gene TRBV14 combines with J gene TRBJ2-2, with 10 bases lining up with TRBD1. This sequence originates from a female donor with ankylosing spondylitis or in good health (not recorded which). The sequenced sample was blood, either unsorted or a sorted T cell fraction (not recorded which). The CDR3 region is CASSLRTGGGSGELFF. In DNA form, the CDR3 reads TGTGCCAGCAGCCTAAGGACAGGGGGAGGATCCGGGGAGCTGTTTTTT.